The 10 T cell receptor beta chains in this list originate from one sample, sequenced in a study of blood T cell repertoires in COVID-19. Produced via immunoSEQ multiplex PCR; TCRdb's table is partial and in-frame only. The sample lists some 96,000 clones; around four fifths were seen once. The sequencing input was peripheral blood. All receptors derive from a woman between 65 and 79 years old with acute or convalescent COVID-19.

The rearrangement links TRBV10-3 to TRBJ2-3; the D gene is possibly TRBD2 (6 bases). Germline CDR1 ENHRY, CDR2 SYGVKD. Trimming removed 6 bases from V and 2 bases from J, with 12 bases in between. The CDR3 sequence is 14 residues long. As DNA, the CDR3 is TGTGCCATCAGGGAGGGACTTAACACAGATACGCAGTATTTT. Protein product: CAIREGLNTDTQYF.

The chain couples TRBV27 to TRBJ1-5, with 11 bases fitting TRBD1. Germline CDR1 MNHEY, CDR2 SMNVEV (reference sequence). The CDR3 loop spans 17 amino acids. V was pared by 4 bases and J by 0 bases, with 5 bases of the junction left unmatched. CDR3 DNA: TGTGCCAGCAGTTCGGACAGGGGGCCTTATAGCAATCAGCCCCAGCATTTT. Amino acids: CASSSDRGPYSNQPQHF.

The chain employs TRBV9 and TRBJ1-5; no reliable D call. This CDR3 has 15 amino acids. Trimming took 0 bases from V and 5 from J, leaving 12 bases between them. Germline V lookup: CDR1 SGDLS, CDR2 YYNGEE. The CDR3 DNA is TGTGCCAGCAGCGTAGGCGGTGGTAAAGATCAGCCCCAGCATTTT. Amino acids: CASSVGGGKDQPQHF.

For the CDR3, the DNA is TGTGCCAGCTCCCGTGGACAGATCCCTAATGAAAAACTGTTTTTT. Translating gives CASSRGQIPNEKLFF. The J gene is TRBJ1-4, the V gene TRBV18, with TRBD1 as a possible D gene (6 bases). Trimming took 6 bases from V and 3 from J, leaving 14 bases between them. The CDR3 contains 15 residues. Per the germline V gene, CDR1 is KGHSH and CDR2 is LQKENI.

The chain links TRBV5-1 to TRBJ1-1, with 9 bases aligning to TRBD1. V gave up 3 bases and J gave up 4 bases; unmatched junction bases: 7. The CDR3 totals 15 residues. Germline V gene sequence: CDR1 SGHRS, CDR2 YFSETQ. As DNA, the CDR3 is TGCGCCAGCAGCTGGACCGGGACAGGGAGCACTGAAGCTTTCTTT. It translates to CASSWTGTGSTEAFF.

This clone has more than one count but fewer than ten. V is TRBV7-2 and J is TRBJ2-2; TRBD1 matches 9 bases. This CDR3 is 17 amino acids long. The V gene end was trimmed by 0 bases and the J gene end by 5 bases; junction bases not matched to a gene: 7. Germline V gene lookup returns CDR1 SGHTA and CDR2 FQGNSA. CDR3 sequence reads: CASSLARTGTGTGELFF. In nucleotides, the CDR3 is TGTGCCAGCAGCTTAGCCAGGACAGGGACAGGGACCGGGGAGCTGTTTTTT.

The chain links TRBV2 to TRBJ2-7, with TRBD2 as a possible D gene (5 bases). The V end was cut by 5 bases, the J end by 3 bases, with 14 bases between. CDR1 is SNHLY, CDR2 FYNNEI, per germline. There are 14 residues in the CDR3. CDR3 bases: TGTGCCAGCAGTTTCGGCCGGGATTTCTACGAGCAGTACTTC. It is translated as CASSFGRDFYEQYF.

The chain joins TRBV28 to TRBJ2-6, with D tentatively TRBD1 (7 bases). The germline V gene has CDR1 MDHEN and CDR2 SYDVKM. The CDR3 consists of 18 residues. The CDR3 is CPKHEGLQGGSGANVLTF. The CDR3 bases are TGTCCCAAGCACGAGGGGTTGCAGGGGGGCTCTGGGGCCAACGTCCTGACTTTC.

V gene TRBV7-9 combines with J gene TRBJ1-2; D perhaps matches TRBD1 (6 bases). CDR3 length equals 12 residues. Trimming removed 5 bases at V and 8 bases at J, with 12 bases between. Germline V gene sequence: CDR1 SEHNR, CDR2 FQNEAQ (reference sequence). CDR3 in amino acids: CASSKNRDGYTF. The CDR3 region has the DNA TGTGCCAGCAGCAAAAACAGGGACGGCTACACCTTC.

This clone was observed a single time. The rearrangement joins TRBV28 to TRBJ2-3; 9 positions agree with TRBD1. The CDR3 extends over 15 amino acids. Germline CDR1 and CDR2: MDHEN and SYDVKM. Trimming removed 5 bases from V and 6 bases from J; junction bases left unmatched: 9. The CDR3 DNA reads as TGTGCCAGCAGTCGTACCGGGACAGGGTTGGATACGCAGTATTTT. It encodes CASSRTGTGLDTQYF.